The clone carrying this TCR beta chain has more than one count but fewer than ten. CDR3 length: 13 residues. V lost 5 bases and J 5 bases, leaving 12 bases between the germline ends. From germline, CDR1 is SGHTA and CDR2 FQGTGA. TCRdb re-called the 5' RACE reads with MiXCR, one entry per CDR3 protein. The sample lists nearly 300,000 distinct CDR3 sequences, around 9.3% occurring once. The entry originates in a study of T cells after yellow fever vaccination. The rearrangement uses TRBV7-3 and TRBJ1-1; D may be TRBD1 (5 bases). The sequences come from CD4+ T cells sorted from PBMCs, collected 5 days after the yellow fever booster vaccination. This receptor was identified in a man aged 18 to 35 who received the YFV17D yellow fever vaccine. The CDR3, as DNA: TGTGCCAGCAGCCCTATTGGGGGGACTGAAGCTTTCTTT. This codes for CASSPIGGTEAFF.